The clone carrying this T cell receptor beta chain was counted at least ten times. Its antigen is currently unknown. No cell fractionation was done, so the repertoire covers all unsorted peripheral blood T cells. Control samples came from roughly ten uninfected healthy donors, a few of them resampled after approximately 3 months. Approximately 500 ng RNA was reverse transcribed with alpha and beta constant-region primers. Separate chain-specific third strand synthesis with multiplexing indices produced the alpha and beta libraries. Priming off the SP2 site generated the second strand. Each CDR3 protein is one row after TCRdb ran MiXCR on the 5' RACE reads. Of under 20,000 distinct CDR3 sequences listed, 8% to 10% were seen once; the top ten hold roughly 5.3%. This record belongs to a study of HIV-infected patients and healthy controls. The ends were cut back, 4 bases at V and 0 bases at J, with 11 bases in the middle. Germline V CDR1 and CDR2: SGHRS, YFSETQ. The CDR3 sequence is 15 residues long.

Study findings and constraints: During therapy, HIV-associated CDR3s fell significantly in frequency, while CMV-associated CDR3s did not change significantly.

The sample taken for sequencing was blood. The origin of this receptor is an adult in good health. This chain joins TRBV5-1 and TRBJ1-5; weak D call: TRBD1 (5 bases). This CDR3 reads CASSPGGFSNQPQHF. The CDR3, as DNA: TGCGCCAGCAGCCCCGGGGGATTTAGCAATCAGCCCCAGCATTTT.